These 14 T cell receptor beta chains share one sample of origin, sequenced in a study of tumor-infiltrating lymphocytes in localized non-small cell lung cancer (TCRdb year 2021). The library was prepared using the immunoSEQ multiplex PCR assay. In its TCRdb copy, this immuneACCESS table keeps in-frame sequences only and misses some clones. Where compared with another copy, unresolved V genes explain less than half of these, and the others have no known cause. The table for this sample lists fewer than 25,000 clones; over 60% of them were counted only once. About 6.5% of the sample belongs to the ten largest clones. Material for sequencing was lung tumor tissue. The source of these receptors is a human donor with non-small cell lung cancer.

In the case of this clone: One end of the junction does not line up with germline, which may come from a read error. The chain recombines TRBV30 with TRBJ1-5; D not certain. From germline, CDR1 is GTSNPN and CDR2 SVGIG (reference sequence). The CDR3 totals 14 residues. The CDR3 spells CAWSVDYSDQPQHF. In DNA, the CDR3 is TGTGCCTGGAGTGTGGATTATAGCGATCAGCCCCAGCATTTT.

This sequence joins TRBV7-2 and TRBJ2-6, with D unclear. Germline CDR1 is SGHTA and CDR2 is FQGNSA. CDR3 length: 14 residues. Trimming pared 6 bases from V and 2 bases from J, leaving 8 bases between. In DNA form, the CDR3 reads TGTGCCAGCAGTTGGCAGGCTGGGGCCAACGTCCTGACTTTC. Protein product: CASSWQAGANVLTF.

The chain is built from TRBV6-4 and TRBJ1-2, with 9 bases that match TRBD1. The CDR3 runs 15 residues. J gave up 4 bases and V 5 bases, and 8 bases lay outside the gene matches. The germline CDR1 and CDR2 sequences are MRHNA and SNTAGT. CDR3 amino acids: CASSPTQTGGYGYTF. The CDR3 DNA is TGTGCCAGCAGTCCCACACAGACAGGGGGCTATGGCTACACCTTC.

The chain employs TRBV6-6 and TRBJ2-1, with D uncertain. V lost 7 bases and J 7 bases, leaving 5 bases between the germline ends. Per the germline V gene, CDR1 is MNHNY and CDR2 is SVGAGI (reference sequence). CDR3 length: 10 residues. The CDR3 sequence is CASTGNEQFF. The CDR3 region has the DNA TGTGCCAGCACAGGAAATGAGCAGTTCTTC.

The rearrangement joins TRBV4-2 to TRBJ2-1; 11 bases are a match to TRBD2. Germline V gene data show CDR1 as LGHNA and CDR2 as YNFKEQ. J was trimmed by 2 bases and V by 4 bases; bases with no gene match: 1. This CDR3 has 15 residues. For the CDR3, the DNA is TGTGCCAGCAGCCCACTAGCGGGAGCCTACAATGAGCAGTTCTTC. As protein: CASSPLAGAYNEQFF.

V gene TRBV5-5 combines with J gene TRBJ1-6; 7 bases fit TRBD1. Trimming removed 3 bases from V and 5 bases from J; junction bases left unmatched: 5. Germline lookup yields CDR1 SGHKS and CDR2 YYEKEE (reference sequence). CDR3 length: 15 amino acids. The CDR3 DNA reads TGTGCCAGCAGCTCTGGACAGGTCGATAATTCACCCCTCCACTTT. This translates into CASSSGQVDNSPLHF.

In this sample, this clone turned up once. The chain is built from TRBV6-6 and TRBJ2-6; D is uncertain. The CDR3 is made up of 15 amino acids. Trimming took off 2 bases at V and 2 bases at J, with 7 bases between the two ends. Germline lookup yields CDR1 MNHNY and CDR2 SVGAGI (reference sequence). The CDR3 loop is CASSYAQTGANVLTF. CDR3 nucleotides: TGTGCCAGCAGTTACGCGCAAACTGGGGCCAACGTCCTGACTTTC.

The chain uses TRBV6-6 and TRBJ2-1; 11 nucleotides agree with TRBD2. Germline V gives CDR1 MNHNY, CDR2 SVGAGI (reference sequence). The length of the CDR3 is 16 residues. V was pared by 5 bases and J by 6 bases, with 9 bases of the junction left unmatched. The CDR3: CASSGYSGGAGNEQFF. For the CDR3, the DNA is TGTGCCAGCAGTGGGTATAGCGGGGGGGCCGGCAATGAGCAGTTCTTC.

This rearrangement joins TRBV5-1 to TRBJ2-2; perhaps TRBD2 as D (5 bases). The CDR3 extends over 15 amino acids. Germline assignment: CDR1 SGHRS and CDR2 YFSETQ. The V end was cut by 0 bases, the J end by 7 bases, with 13 bases between. The CDR3 is CASSLAMRAGGELFF. The DNA for the CDR3 is TGCGCCAGCAGCTTGGCCATGAGGGCGGGCGGGGAGCTGTTTTTT. The full variable domain, its missing parts supplied by reference TRBV5-1 and TRBJ2-2, is KAGVTQTPRYLIKTRGQQVTLSCSPISGHRSVSWYQQTPGQGLQFLFEYFSETQRNKGNFPGRFSGRQFSNSRSEMNVSTLELGDSALYLCASSLAMRAGGELFFGEGSRLTVL.

This chain joins TRBV4-1 and TRBJ2-3; 8 nucleotides line up with TRBD1. This CDR3 is built from 17 residues. CDR1 is MGHRA, CDR2 YSYEKL, per germline. After removal of 1 base from V and 2 bases from J, the junction contained 8 bases not matched to a gene. CDR3 DNA sequence: TGCGCCAGCAGCCAAGGACCAGGGACAGGCACCACAGATACGCAGTATTTT. Its protein product is CASSQGPGTGTTDTQYF.

Judged by abundance, this clone is medium-sized. The chain is built from TRBV10-1 and TRBJ1-5; D is undetermined. In germline, CDR1 is WNHNN, CDR2 SYGVQD (reference sequence). The V end was cut by 0 bases, the J end by 7 bases, with 7 bases between. CDR3 size: 13 residues. CDR3 sequence: CASSESLGQPQHF. CDR3 bases: TGCGCCAGCAGTGAGTCGCTGGGCCAGCCCCAGCATTTT.

The chain uses TRBV6-6 and TRBJ1-1; unclear D gene. Trimming pared 7 bases from V and 8 bases from J, leaving 11 bases between. Germline CDR1 MNHNY, CDR2 SVGAGI (reference sequence). The CDR3 consists of 11 residues. CDR3 residues: CASKKGIEAFF. CDR3 in DNA: TGTGCCAGCAAAAAAGGTATCGAAGCTTTCTTT.

This clone was seen once. This chain connects TRBV4-2 to TRBJ2-7, with 9 bases matching TRBD1. The germline V gene has CDR1 LGHNA and CDR2 YNFKEQ. V was clipped by 4 bases and J by 4 bases; unmatched bases: 8. The CDR3 extends over 15 amino acids. CDR3 amino acids: CASSLESGTGYEQYF. The CDR3 DNA is TGTGCCAGCAGCCTGGAGTCCGGGACAGGGTACGAGCAGTACTTC.

This clone was seen once. The rearrangement uses TRBV6-6 and TRBJ1-1, with D possibly matching TRBD1 (5 bases). Trimming cost V 3 bases and J 10 bases, with 9 bases left between them. Germline V gene sequence: CDR1 MNHNY, CDR2 SVGAGI (reference sequence). CDR3 length: 11 residues. CDR3 bases: TGTGCCAGCAGTTATCAGGGTGGAGCTTTCTTT. This sequence encodes CASSYQGGAFF.